This passage covers 32 T cell receptor beta chains from one sample sequenced in a study of response to subunit inactivated influenza vaccine. TCRdb reprocessed the RT-PCR reads via MiXCR and lists one record per CDR3 protein. This sample has about 540,000 distinct CDR3 sequences, with approximately 24% found just once. These same data were also listed under a study on T cells expressing NK-cell markers. This second study says: UMIs were included in TCR beta cDNA generated by 5'RACE template switching.

This material consisted of CD4+ T cells sorted from PBMCs, taken 11 to 12 days after vaccination. These receptors originate from a man in his forties or fifties who received an inactivated influenza vaccine.

The V gene is TRBV5-4, the J gene TRBJ2-3; D might be TRBD2 (6 bases). This CDR3 comprises 15 residues. Germline CDR1 reads SGHNT; CDR2 reads YYREEE (reference sequence). Trimming removed 3 bases at V and 2 bases at J, with 13 bases between. CDR3 nucleotide sequence: TGTGCCAGCAGCTCGCGAGGGGAGGCCACAGATACGCAGTATTTT. Translation gives CASSSRGEATDTQYF.

This clonotype has only a few counts. The chain has TRBV7-2 and TRBJ1-2, with TRBD1 matching over 7 bases. Germline loops: CDR1 SGHTA, CDR2 FQGNSA. The V gene end was trimmed by 3 bases and the J gene end by 3 bases; junction bases not matched to a gene: 10. The CDR3 has 16 amino acids. CDR3 in amino acids: CASSFGPDRRHYGYTF. CDR3 DNA sequence: TGTGCCAGCAGCTTCGGCCCGGACAGGCGCCACTATGGCTACACCTTC.

In this sample, this clonotype turned up a few times. The chain has TRBV11-2 and TRBJ2-2; 8 bases line up with TRBD1. The germline V gene encodes CDR1 SGHAT and CDR2 FQNNGV. V gave up 1 base and J gave up 2 bases; unmatched junction bases: 6. CDR3 length equals 17 residues. The CDR3: CASSLVGRGPNTGELFF. For the CDR3, the DNA is TGTGCCAGCAGCTTAGTTGGCAGGGGGCCCAACACCGGGGAGCTGTTTTTT.

This clonotype was seen more than once but under ten times. V usage is TRBV3-1 and J usage is TRBJ1-5, with a possible D match to TRBD1 (5 bases). The CDR3 length is 14 residues. V lost 4 bases and J lost 3, with 10 bases in between. Germline V gene sequence: CDR1 LGHDT, CDR2 YNNKEL (reference sequence). The CDR3 bases are TGTGCCAGCAGCCCCGGGACGATCAATCAGCCCCAGCATTTT. Translation gives CASSPGTINQPQHF.

This clonotype appeared a few times. This rearrangement joins TRBV20-1 to TRBJ2-1, with TRBD2 matching over 9 bases. The trim removed 6 bases at V and 5 bases at J, leaving 5 bases unmatched. This CDR3 has 13 residues. CDR1 DFQATT and CDR2 SNEGSKA come from the germline V gene (reference sequence). The CDR3 DNA sequence: TGCAGTGCCGCAAGACTAGCGGACAATGAGCAGTTCTTC. It specifies CSAARLADNEQFF.

The chain combines TRBV12-3 or TRBV12-4 with TRBJ2-3; 9 bases are shared with TRBD1. The CDR3 runs 15 residues. V was pared by 5 bases and J by 2 bases, with 5 bases of the junction left unmatched. CDR3 DNA: TGTGCCAGCAGTGGAAGGGACAGGGACACAGATACGCAGTATTTT. It is translated as CASSGRDRDTDTQYF.

The chain combines TRBV24-1 with TRBJ2-1; D could derive from TRBD1 or TRBD2 (7 bases each). V was trimmed by 7 bases and J by 2 bases, leaving 20 bases between them. The CDR3 length is 17 residues. Per germline, CDR1 KGHDR and CDR2 SFDVKD. The CDR3 nucleotides are TGTGCCACCAGCCTACCGGGGGGCAGGGGGGCCTACAATGAGCAGTTCTTC. This encodes CATSLPGGRGAYNEQFF.

This clonotype was found a few times. CDR3 sequence reads: CASSGRTEAFF. The CDR3 DNA follows: TGTGCCAGCTCTGGTCGGACTGAAGCTTTCTTT. The chain carries TRBV18 and TRBJ1-1; D not resolved. Germline V gene sequence: CDR1 KGHSH, CDR2 LQKENI. The V end lost 6 bases, the J end lost 5 bases, and 7 bases lay between the germline ends. This CDR3 is built from 11 residues.

The rearrangement joins TRBV7-9 to TRBJ2-7; tentative D call: TRBD2 (7 bases). CDR3 length: 15 amino acids. V was shortened by 0 bases and J by 3 bases, with 12 bases between the two germline ends. Germline assignment: CDR1 SEHNR and CDR2 FQNEAQ (reference sequence). The CDR3 DNA sequence: TGTGCCAGCAGCTTAGCGAGGGGGGGCAGCTACGAGCAGTACTTC. The encoded protein is CASSLARGGSYEQYF.

The V call is TRBV6-1, the J call TRBJ2-1; D gene ambiguous. This CDR3 is 11 amino acids long. V was trimmed by 3 bases and J by 12 bases, leaving 9 bases between them. CDR1 MNHNS and CDR2 SASEGT come from the germline V gene. As DNA, the CDR3 is TGTGCCAGCAGTGAGAATCTCGGGCAGTTCTTC. Its protein product is CASSENLGQFF.

This clonotype was picked up a small number of times. The V and J genes are TRBV7-2 and TRBJ2-7; D gene unclear. Germline V CDR1 and CDR2: SGHTA, FQGNSA. This CDR3 contains 16 residues. Trimming stripped 2 bases from V and 2 bases from J, with 16 bases between. CDR3 loop: CASSLNGPRVAYEQYF. CDR3 in DNA: TGTGCCAGCAGCTTAAATGGTCCCCGGGTGGCCTACGAGCAGTACTTC. The full variable domain, rest sourced from reference TRBV7-2 and TRBJ2-7, is GAGVSQSPSNKVTEKGKDVELRCDPISGHTALYWYRQSLGQGLEFLIYFQGNSAPDKSGLPSDRFSAERTGGSVSTLTIQRTQQEDSAVYLCASSLNGPRVAYEQYFGPGTRLTVT.

The J gene is TRBJ2-1, the V gene TRBV5-1, with TRBD2 identical over 9 bases. Trimming removed 2 bases from V and 5 bases from J; junction bases left unmatched: 8. The CDR3 loop spans 16 amino acids. Germline V gene data show CDR1 as SGHRS and CDR2 as YFSETQ. CDR3 protein: CASSFFSSGINNEQFF. For the CDR3, the DNA is TGCGCCAGCAGCTTTTTTTCTAGCGGGATAAACAATGAGCAGTTCTTC.

Only a few counts were recorded for this clonotype. This chain uses TRBV7-9 with TRBJ2-5, with 9 nucleotides matching TRBD2. The CDR3 length is 14 residues. V shed 1 base and J 5 bases; nucleotides not matched to a gene: 2. Per germline, CDR1 SEHNR and CDR2 FQNEAQ (reference sequence). This CDR3 is CASSLVSGRETQYF. CDR3 DNA: TGTGCCAGCAGCTTAGTGAGCGGGAGGGAGACCCAGTACTTC.

This chain connects TRBV2 to TRBJ1-2; D is ambiguous. The V gene lost 8 bases and the J gene lost 7 bases, with 2 bases spanning the gap. The CDR3 sequence is 8 residues long. Germline CDR1 reads SNHLY; CDR2 reads FYNNEI. The CDR3 nucleotides read TGTGCCAGCGGTGGCTACACCTTC. Residues: CASGGYTF.

V usage is TRBV11-2 and J usage is TRBJ2-7, with 11 bases matching TRBD2. Unmatched junction bases numbered 11, after V lost 4 bases and J lost 0 bases. Germline V gene data show CDR1 as SGHAT and CDR2 as FQNNGV. The CDR3 consists of 18 residues. CDR3 coding DNA: TGTGCCAGCAGCTACAGAACCGCCCTAGCGGGGGGCTCCTACGAGCAGTACTTC. It is translated as CASSYRTALAGGSYEQYF.

This clonotype was seen a handful of times. The rearrangement uses TRBV2 and TRBJ2-2, with unresolved D. Between the trimmed V and J ends, which lost 2 bases and 0 bases, there was a span of 4 bases. This CDR3 is built from 14 residues. Germline loops: CDR1 SNHLY, CDR2 FYNNEI. The chain's CDR3 is CASSESPNTGELFF. Written as DNA, the CDR3 is TGTGCCAGCAGTGAAAGTCCGAACACCGGGGAGCTGTTTTTT.

In this sample, this clonotype turned up a few times. V and J are TRBV20-1 and TRBJ2-5; tentatively, D is TRBD1 (7 bases). The V end was cut by 0 bases, the J end by 7 bases, with 15 bases between. The CDR3 sequence is 14 residues long. Germline V lookup: CDR1 DFQATT, CDR2 SNEGSKA (reference sequence). The CDR3 spells CSARDHSQGGTQYF. CDR3 DNA: TGCAGTGCTAGAGATCATTCTCAGGGGGGGACCCAGTACTTC.

The sample holds many counts of this clonotype. The chain carries TRBV2 and TRBJ2-1; D is perhaps TRBD1 (5 bases). Deletions cut 7 bases from V and 6 bases from J, with 13 bases between. Germline assignment: CDR1 SNHLY and CDR2 FYNNEI. This CDR3 region has 13 residues. CDR3 coding DNA: TGTGCCAGCAACCCTGGGGCCACCAATGAGCAGTTCTTC. The encoded protein is CASNPGATNEQFF.

The CDR3 region has the DNA TGTGCCAGCAGCCTTACAGGACCCTCATGGTACTTC. It encodes CASSLTGPSWYF. This chain uses TRBV7-9 with TRBJ2-7, with a tentative D call TRBD1 (5 bases). The CDR3 extends over 12 amino acids. Germline-derived CDR1 and CDR2 are SEHNR and FQNEAQ (reference sequence). V was trimmed by 5 bases and J by 12 bases, leaving 17 bases between them.

This clonotype was observed many times. The chain is built from TRBV2 and TRBJ1-3; a possible D gene is TRBD1 (5 bases). The length of the CDR3 is 15 residues. Germline-derived CDR1 and CDR2 are SNHLY and FYNNEI. V was shortened by 5 bases and J by 2 bases, with 13 bases between the two germline ends. The CDR3 nucleotides read TGTGCCAGCAGTATCTCAGGGAGTCCTGGAAACACCATATATTTT. Translation: CASSISGSPGNTIYF. Full variable domain (rest looked up from reference TRBV2 and TRBJ1-3): EPEVTQTPSHQVTQMGQEVILRCVPISNHLYFYWYRQILGQKVEFLVSFYNNEISEKSEIFDDQFSVERPDGSNFTLKIRSTKLEDSAMYFCASSISGSPGNTIYFGEGSWLTVV.

As DNA, the CDR3 is TGTGCCAGCAGCTGGGGCGGGGGGACTAGCAATCAGCCCCAGCATTTT. It encodes CASSWGGGTSNQPQHF. The chain links TRBV7-8 to TRBJ1-5; D may be TRBD1 (5 bases). In germline, CDR1 is SGHVS, CDR2 FQNEAQ. V lost 4 bases to trimming and J lost 0 bases, with 13 bases between them. The CDR3 extends over 16 amino acids.

The gene calls are TRBV15 and TRBJ2-5; 12 positions match TRBD2. CDR1 LNHNV and CDR2 YYDKDF come from the germline V gene (reference sequence). The V gene end was trimmed by 0 bases and the J gene end by 5 bases; junction bases not matched to a gene: 4. The CDR3 is made up of 16 amino acids. CDR3 nucleotide sequence: TGTGCCACCAGCAGAGATCGACTAGCGGGAGTTGAGACCCAGTACTTC. This codes for CATSRDRLAGVETQYF.

This clonotype was recorded a few times. V gene TRBV3-1 combines with J gene TRBJ2-3; TRBD1 might be the D (6 bases). V shed 0 bases and J shed 5 bases, with 15 bases lying between them. The V gene's germline CDR1 is LGHDT and CDR2 YNNKEL (reference sequence). The CDR3 is made up of 16 amino acids. CDR3: CASSQDWGPPGDTQYF. CDR3 DNA sequence: TGTGCCAGCAGCCAAGACTGGGGGCCCCCAGGAGATACGCAGTATTTT.

J is TRBJ2-5 and V is TRBV10-3; a possible D gene is TRBD2 (6 bases). CDR3 size: 15 residues. Trimming pared 0 bases from V and 5 bases from J, leaving 13 bases between. CDR1 and CDR2 (germline): ENHRY, SYGVKD. CDR3 DNA sequence: TGTGCCATCAGTGAGTCGGACGGGGGTTACGAGACCCAGTACTTC. Translation gives CAISESDGGYETQYF.

This clonotype was counted only a few times. The chain recombines TRBV7-2 with TRBJ2-1; 7 bases agree with TRBD1. V lost 5 bases to trimming and J lost 6 bases; unmatched junction nucleotides: 4. Germline values: CDR1 SGHTA, CDR2 FQGNSA. The CDR3 spans 13 residues. The CDR3 DNA is TGTGCCAGCAGCCATGGACAGGTCAATGAGCAGTTCTTC. This gives the protein CASSHGQVNEQFF. Filled out from reference TRBV7-2 and TRBJ2-1, the complete variable domain reads GAGVSQSPSNKVTEKGKDVELRCDPISGHTALYWYRQSLGQGLEFLIYFQGNSAPDKSGLPSDRFSAERTGGSVSTLTIQRTQQEDSAVYLCASSHGQVNEQFFGPGTRLTVL.

J is TRBJ2-5 and V is TRBV5-1; TRBD2 matches at 9 bases. This CDR3 is 16 amino acids long. V trimming: 2 bases; J trimming: 2 bases; junction bases outside the gene matches: 7. Germline V lookup: CDR1 SGHRS, CDR2 YFSETQ. The CDR3 nucleotides read TGCGCCAGCAGCTTCGTTAAGAGCGGGGGGCAAGAGACCCAGTACTTC. Protein sequence: CASSFVKSGGQETQYF.

This clonotype was observed a handful of times. V is TRBV20-1 and J is TRBJ1-2, with 7 positions matching TRBD1. The V gene end was trimmed by 5 bases and the J gene end by 5 bases; junction bases not matched to a gene: 8. The CDR3 has 13 residues. Per the germline V gene, CDR1 is DFQATT and CDR2 is SNEGSKA (reference sequence). In DNA, the CDR3 is TGCAGTGCTTCACAGGGGATTGGGTATGGCTACACCTTC. It specifies CSASQGIGYGYTF.

The J gene is TRBJ2-7, the V gene TRBV9; possibly TRBD2 for D (5 bases). V shed 7 bases and J shed 0 bases, with 20 bases lying between them. The CDR3 has 16 residues. Germline V gene lookup returns CDR1 SGDLS and CDR2 YYNGEE. As DNA, the CDR3 is TGTGCCAGCGGCGCTTTTTTAGCGCCAATCTCCTACGAGCAGTACTTC. This encodes CASGAFLAPISYEQYF.

The gene calls are TRBV7-3 and TRBJ2-7, with a possible D match to TRBD2 (6 bases). V lost 5 bases and J lost 0, with 14 bases in between. Germline-derived CDR1 and CDR2 are SGHTA and FQGTGA. This CDR3 comprises 15 residues. CDR3 loop: CASSVGFGGSYEQYF. Here the CDR3 DNA reads TGTGCCAGCAGCGTGGGATTCGGGGGCTCCTACGAGCAGTACTTC.

This clonotype occurred a few times. V gene TRBV29-1 combines with J gene TRBJ2-7; possibly TRBD2 for D (6 bases). CDR1 and CDR2 from the germline V gene are SQVTM and ANQGSEA. The length of the CDR3 is 14 residues. Deletions cut 0 bases from V and 3 bases from J, with 12 bases between. For the CDR3, the DNA is TGCAGCGTTGAAGACCCCCGGAGGGGCTACGAGCAGTACTTC. This translates into CSVEDPRRGYEQYF.

This clonotype was detected only a few times. The rearrangement joins TRBV15 to TRBJ1-4, with 7 bases fitting TRBD1. This CDR3 comprises 13 residues. Looked up from germline, CDR1 is LNHNV and CDR2 is YYDKDF (reference sequence). V was clipped by 7 bases and J by 4 bases; unmatched bases: 3. CDR3 amino acids: CATTRDSNEKLFF. CDR3 DNA: TGTGCCACCACCCGGGACAGTAATGAAAAACTGTTTTTT.

This clonotype was counted only a few times. This chain joins TRBV4-2 and TRBJ2-7; no reliable D call. The CDR3 consists of 15 residues. V lost 0 bases and J lost 0, with 9 bases in between. Germline values: CDR1 LGHNA, CDR2 YNFKEQ. CDR3 bases: TGTGCCAGCAGCCAAGACAGAAGGAGCTCCTACGAGCAGTACTTC. It specifies CASSQDRRSSYEQYF.